A single sample gave rise to the 19 T cell receptor beta chains below, sequenced in a study of T-cell reconstitution after alpha-beta-depleted transplantation in children. As it was prepared, the TCRbeta library received unique molecular identifiers. TCRdb itself ran the PCR reads through MiXCR, one entry per CDR3 protein. This repertoire shows 100,000 or so distinct CDR3 sequences, 7% to 8% found once; its top ten account for 16%. The material was PBMCs, obtained before TCRalphabeta/CD19-depleted stem cell transplant. The origin of the receptors is a boy aged 2 to 10 with acute lymphoblastic leukemia, due to receive a stem cell transplant.

This clonotype was recorded many times. This chain joins TRBV5-1 and TRBJ2-5, with D possibly matching TRBD2 (6 bases). Deletions cut 3 bases from V and 3 bases from J, with 9 bases between. The germline CDR1 and CDR2 sequences are SGHRS and YFSETQ. The CDR3 is made up of 13 amino acids. The CDR3 here is CASSSIAEETQYF. For the CDR3, the DNA is TGCGCCAGCAGCTCCATAGCGGAAGAGACCCAGTACTTC.

This clonotype occurred many times. The rearrangement joins TRBV11-2 to TRBJ1-2; D gene ambiguous. Germline lookup yields CDR1 SGHAT and CDR2 FQNNGV. V lost 3 bases and J 3 bases, leaving 14 bases between the germline ends. The CDR3 runs 15 residues. The CDR3 protein is CASSLTPSTDYGYTF. The CDR3, as DNA: TGTGCCAGCAGCTTGACACCCTCAACTGACTATGGCTACACCTTC.

In this sample, this clonotype turned up many times. The V call is TRBV4-1, the J call TRBJ2-1; 7 bases align to TRBD1. Losses at the gene ends were 1 base for V and 4 bases for J; bases not matched to a gene: 7. Looked up from germline, CDR1 is MGHRA and CDR2 is YSYEKL. CDR3 length: 16 amino acids. CDR3 DNA sequence: TGCGCCAGCAGCCAAGCCCCGGGACAGTCTTACAATGAGCAGTTCTTC. This gives the protein CASSQAPGQSYNEQFF.

Many counts were recorded for this clonotype. The chain uses TRBV5-1 and TRBJ2-3; TRBD1 might be the D (6 bases). The ends were cut back, 7 bases at V and 3 bases at J, with 15 bases in the middle. This CDR3 contains 14 residues. Germline CDR1 and CDR2: SGHRS and YFSETQ. The CDR3 here is CASESGVITDTQYF. The CDR3 DNA reads TGCGCCAGCGAGTCAGGGGTAATTACAGATACGCAGTATTTT. The complete variable domain, with remaining parts taken from reference TRBV5-1 and TRBJ2-3, reads KAGVTQTPRYLIKTRGQQVTLSCSPISGHRSVSWYQQTPGQGLQFLFEYFSETQRNKGNFPGRFSGRQFSNSRSEMNVSTLELGDSALYLCASESGVITDTQYFGPGTRLTVL.

This clonotype was seen repeatedly, ten times or more. This chain uses TRBV3-1 with TRBJ1-1; D is undetermined. The CDR3 is 14 residues long. Between the trimmed V and J ends, which lost 0 bases and 4 bases, there was a span of 9 bases. Germline-derived CDR1 and CDR2 are LGHDT and YNNKEL (reference sequence). This CDR3 is CASSQEGVGTEAFF. CDR3 nucleotides: TGTGCCAGCAGCCAAGAAGGAGTGGGCACTGAAGCTTTCTTT.

This clonotype showed up just a few times. The rearrangement uses TRBV7-2 and TRBJ1-5, with D unclear. The CDR3 is 14 residues long. Germline V gives CDR1 SGHTA, CDR2 FQGNSA. The germline V and J ends were trimmed by 5 bases and 9 bases, with 17 bases remaining between them. The CDR3 DNA reads TGTGCCAGCAGCCAGCCGGGGAGGTCTTGGCCCCAGCATTTT. Translated, it gives CASSQPGRSWPQHF.

This clonotype was seen at least ten times. The J gene is TRBJ1-6, the V gene TRBV20-1; D uncertain. Germline assignment: CDR1 DFQATT and CDR2 SNEGSKA (reference sequence). The CDR3 has 10 residues. V gave up 5 bases and J gave up 17 bases, with 13 bases separating them. The CDR3 DNA is TGCAGTGCTGCGCCAGGAGGGATCCACTTT. Protein product: CSAAPGGIHF.

This clonotype was counted a few times. The chain recombines TRBV10-2 with TRBJ2-3; D unclear. Germline CDR1 WSHSY, CDR2 SAAADI. The germline V and J ends were trimmed by 0 bases and 5 bases, with 12 bases remaining between them. This CDR3 is 15 amino acids long. The CDR3 region is CASSESKHWGDTQYF. The CDR3 DNA is TGCGCCAGCAGTGAGTCGAAACATTGGGGAGATACGCAGTATTTT.

This clonotype was recorded a few times. The chain uses TRBV10-3 and TRBJ2-3, with TRBD2 identical over 12 bases. J was trimmed by 3 bases and V by 11 bases; bases with no gene match: 6. The CDR3 loop spans 14 amino acids. The germline CDR1 and CDR2 sequences are ENHRY and SYGVKD. CDR3 sequence: CASRLAGETDTQYF. The CDR3 DNA reads TGTGCCTCCCGACTAGCGGGGGAGACAGATACGCAGTATTTT.

This chain uses TRBV6-4 with TRBJ2-1; D is perhaps TRBD2 (5 bases). The CDR3 runs 15 residues. V shed 11 bases and J shed 2 bases, with 19 bases lying between them. Germline loops: CDR1 MRHNA, CDR2 SNTAGT. CDR3 residues: CASSEGLAPYNEQFF. CDR3 DNA: TGTGCCTCCTCCGAAGGGCTAGCCCCCTACAATGAGCAGTTCTTC.

The chain combines TRBV12-3 or TRBV12-4 with TRBJ1-6; D gene ambiguous. This CDR3 is built from 14 residues. V lost 6 bases and J lost 11, with 17 bases in between. CDR3 DNA: TGTGCCAGCAGCTCCCGTCCTCGAATTGCACCCCTCCACTTT. Translating gives CASSSRPRIAPLHF.

This clonotype was picked up many times. The chain employs TRBV5-1 and TRBJ2-7; TRBD2 aligns across 7 bases. Germline values: CDR1 SGHRS, CDR2 YFSETQ. The CDR3 sequence is 13 residues long. V was clipped by 7 bases and J by 0 bases; unmatched bases: 4. CDR3 nucleotides: TGCGCCAGCGGGGAGGGGACCTCCTACGAGCAGTACTTC. This gives the protein CASGEGTSYEQYF.

At least ten counts were recorded for this clonotype. The chain is built from TRBV20-1 and TRBJ1-4; a possible D gene is TRBD1 (5 bases). Trimming left V 3 bases short and J 8 bases short, with 13 bases between. The CDR3 has 13 residues. Germline V gene data show CDR1 as DFQATT and CDR2 as SNEGSKA (reference sequence). The CDR3, as DNA: TGCAGTGCTAGGGGGGGAGAAGCCGAAAAACTGTTTTTT. It specifies CSARGGEAEKLFF.

This clonotype came up a few times. The CDR3 here is CASRPGQGFTEAFF. CDR3 DNA: TGTGCCAGCAGGCCGGGACAGGGGTTCACTGAAGCTTTCTTT. The chain uses TRBV28 and TRBJ1-1, with 10 positions matching TRBD1. The trim removed 6 bases at V and 4 bases at J, leaving 5 bases unmatched. CDR1 and CDR2 from the germline V gene are MDHEN and SYDVKM. The CDR3 has 14 amino acids.

This clonotype was counted ten times or more. The chain couples TRBV6-4 to TRBJ1-4, with a tentative D call TRBD1 (6 bases). This CDR3 has 14 amino acids. In germline, CDR1 is MRHNA, CDR2 SNTAGT. The V gene lost 6 bases and the J gene lost 8 bases, with 16 bases spanning the gap. CDR3 amino acids: CASSPGTGAEKLFF. CDR3 bases: TGTGCCAGCAGCCCCGGGACGGGGGCCGAAAAACTGTTTTTT.

This clonotype was found a few times. This chain links TRBV27 with TRBJ1-5; TRBD1 is a possible D gene (6 bases). Germline V gene data show CDR1 as MNHEY and CDR2 as SMNVEV (reference sequence). This CDR3 spans 14 amino acids. Trimming removed 3 bases from V and 7 bases from J, with 13 bases in between. The CDR3 region is CASSLSGAGQPQHF. CDR3 in DNA: TGTGCCAGCAGTTTGTCGGGGGCGGGACAGCCCCAGCATTTT.

This clonotype was recorded a few times. The chain carries TRBV25-1 and TRBJ2-5, with TRBD1 matching over 7 bases. Germline trimming cut 4 bases from V and 1 base from J; bases unmatched to any gene: 9. Germline lookup yields CDR1 MGHDK and CDR2 SYGVNS. CDR3 length equals 16 residues. As DNA, the CDR3 is TGTGCCAGCAGTGGCTCCGGGACAGCTATCCAAGAGACCCAGTACTTC. It specifies CASSGSGTAIQETQYF.

This clonotype showed up just a few times. The DNA for the CDR3 is TGTGCCAGCAGTTTCCGACCCGGGGACGGCGAAAAACTGTTTTTT. Translated: CASSFRPGDGEKLFF. The chain is built from TRBV12-3 or TRBV12-4 and TRBJ1-4; maybe TRBD1 (5 bases). The CDR3 is 15 residues long. Trimming removed 3 bases from V and 8 bases from J, with 16 bases in between.

This clonotype was seen ten or more times. This sequence joins TRBV6-2 or TRBV6-3 and TRBJ2-1, with 9 bases lining up with TRBD2. The CDR3 sequence is 14 residues long. Trimming at V came to 7 bases and at J to 7 bases, leaving 8 bases not matched to a gene. CDR1 and CDR2 from the germline V gene are MNHEY and SVGEGT. CDR3 loop: CASTEGLAWNEQFF. The CDR3 DNA follows: TGTGCCAGCACCGAAGGACTAGCGTGGAATGAGCAGTTCTTC.